This note documents a single T cell receptor beta chain sequence. The data were taken from a study of shared T cell receptors in the human thymus. Trimming took off 3 bases at V and 6 bases at J, with 20 bases between the two ends. The CDR3 contains 15 residues. Germline values: CDR1 SQVTM, CDR2 ANQGSEA. Data came from immunoSEQ multiplex PCR; TCRdb stores just in-frame clones and leaves some out. Counted here are hundreds of thousands of clones, 85% to 90% occurring once; the ten biggest clones make up around 0.01%. The data were also submitted as part of a second study, on human thymus T cells. That source reports: Repertoires from thymus and blood appeared to show biased V and J gene usage.

The TCR originated in a boy younger than two with a congenital heart defect. The chain carries TRBV29-1 and TRBJ2-5; D perhaps matches TRBD2 (5 bases). The source material was thymocytes. CDR3 loop: CSVERPGFHMQTQYF. The CDR3 bases are TGCAGCGTTGAGAGACCGGGATTCCACATGCAGACCCAGTACTTC. The full variable domain, completed using reference TRBV29-1 and TRBJ2-5, is SAVISQKPSRDICQRGTSLTIQCQVDSQVTMMFWYRQQPGQSLTLIATANQGSEATYESGFVIDKFPISRPNLTFSTLTVSNMSPEDSSIYLCSVERPGFHMQTQYFGPGTRLLVL.